This TCR beta chain was observed in a study of cytomegalovirus exposure and HLA in healthy donors. Study summary: The roughly 670 first-cohort repertoires and the 95 to 150 validation repertoires shared the same platform, a later analysis reported. Study-wide results and limits: Associated with cytomegalovirus, according to the listing, were approximately 160 TCR beta chains.

The CDR3 covers 14 residues. CDR1 and CDR2 (germline): SGHNT, YYREEE (reference sequence). V lost 2 bases to trimming and J lost 5 bases, with 10 bases between them. This clone came up once. Its antigen is unknown. Clones were read by immunoSEQ multiplex PCR, and TCRdb kept only the in-frame ones, dropping some. The sample lists roughly 65,000 clones, about nine tenths occurring once. This rearrangement joins TRBV5-4 to TRBJ1-4; D might be TRBD1 (5 bases). Sample: PBMCs. The sequence was collected from a man between 18 and 35 years old in good health and CMV-seronegative. The CDR3 DNA sequence: TGTGCCAGCAGCTTAGGGGTAGGGAATGAAAAACTGTTTTTT. It specifies CASSLGVGNEKLFF.